The 5 T cell receptor beta chains listed next were all sequenced from one sample in a study of pediatric ulcerative colitis. During colonoscopy, one to two rectal pinch biopsies were collected. The method was immunoSEQ multiplex PCR; TCRdb's version includes in-frame clones alone and lacks a portion of them. The sample consists of 40,000 to 60,000 clones, 78% of them appearing once. The sequenced sample consisted of gut tissue. Source of these receptors: a girl between 5 and 17 years old with moderate ulcerative colitis.

This clone was detected only a few times. The chain uses TRBV18 and TRBJ1-5, with no clear D. From germline, CDR1 is KGHSH and CDR2 LQKENI. The CDR3 loop spans 14 amino acids. Trimming removed 1 base at V and 0 bases at J, with 4 bases between. This chain's CDR3 is CASSPQYSNQPQHF. For the CDR3, the DNA is TGTGCCAGCTCACCACAGTATAGCAATCAGCCCCAGCATTTT.

Only a few counts were recorded for this clone. This rearrangement joins TRBV18 to TRBJ2-5; D perhaps matches TRBD2 (5 bases). The germline V gene encodes CDR1 KGHSH and CDR2 LQKENI. The V end was cut by 3 bases, the J end by 4 bases, with 15 bases between. The CDR3 sequence is 15 residues long. CDR3 in DNA: TGTGCCAGCTCACCGCGTGGGGAGTTCGGAGAGACCCAGTACTTC. Translation: CASSPRGEFGETQYF.

The gene calls are TRBV7-8 and TRBJ1-2; 10 bases align to TRBD1. This CDR3 has 16 residues. V was clipped by 5 bases and J by 4 bases; unmatched bases: 10. Germline V CDR1 and CDR2: SGHVS, FQNEAQ. The CDR3 region is CASSRQGAPTPYGYTF. The CDR3 DNA sequence: TGTGCCAGCAGCCGACAGGGGGCCCCGACCCCCTATGGCTACACCTTC.

The rearrangement uses TRBV6-5 and TRBJ2-3, with D perhaps TRBD1 (6 bases). The CDR3 has 14 amino acids. The ends were cut back, 4 bases at V and 3 bases at J, with 11 bases in the middle. The germline CDR1 and CDR2 sequences are MNHEY and SVGAGI. The CDR3 is CASSFLGQTDTQYF. DNA for the CDR3: TGTGCCAGCAGTTTCCTCGGACAGACAGATACGCAGTATTTT.

This sequence joins TRBV11-2 and TRBJ1-1; D is undetermined. The CDR3 runs 16 residues. The V gene lost 5 bases and the J gene lost 0 bases, with 16 bases spanning the gap. Germline CDR1 SGHAT, CDR2 FQNNGV. CDR3 residues: CASSQGPGSMNTEAFF. The CDR3, as DNA: TGTGCCAGCAGCCAAGGGCCCGGCAGCATGAACACTGAAGCTTTCTTT.